This entry describes one T cell receptor (beta chain). Per the authors' pipeline: Using reference gene primer amplification, nucleated cell counts were estimated. The data were produced by immunoSEQ multiplex PCR, yet TCRdb's version contains in-frame clones alone and is incomplete. The V and J calls and clone size are taken from that table; D and trimming were inferred from the DNA. The profile covers fewer than 450,000 clones, with around 91% appearing a single time and under 0.7% taken by the ten largest. This sample is part of a study of blood T cell repertoires in COVID-19. Study-level information: Samples of COVID-19 (acute and convalescent) were obtained from the United States, Italy and Spain. PBMCs, B-cell-depleted T cells, or T cells were the source of the cDNA or gDNA that made up the material.

Cohorts were based on clinical histories the participants reported. The V end lost 5 bases, the J end lost 8 bases, and 19 bases lay between the germline ends. CDR3 length equals 15 residues. From germline, CDR1 is LNHDA and CDR2 SQIVND (reference sequence). Sequencing was done on a sample of PBMCs or T cells enriched from blood (not recorded which). V gene TRBV19 combines with J gene TRBJ1-5; perhaps TRBD1 as D (6 bases). This TCR derives from a man aged 18 to 29 who had recovered from COVID-19. The CDR3 region has the DNA TGTGCCAGTAGTCCCCCTAGCAGGGGTGGGAAGCCCCAGCATTTT. This gives the protein CASSPPSRGGKPQHF.